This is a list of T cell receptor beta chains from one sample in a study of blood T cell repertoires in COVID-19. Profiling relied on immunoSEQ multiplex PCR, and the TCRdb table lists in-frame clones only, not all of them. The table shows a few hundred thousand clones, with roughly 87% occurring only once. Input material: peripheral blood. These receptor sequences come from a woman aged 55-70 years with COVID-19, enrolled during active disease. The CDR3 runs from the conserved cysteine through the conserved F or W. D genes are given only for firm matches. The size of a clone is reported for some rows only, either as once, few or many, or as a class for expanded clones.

CDR3 protein: CTSSQDPDRGMSYEQYF; CDR3 DNA: TGCACCAGCAGCCAAGATCCAGACAGGGGTATGTCCTACGAGCAGTACTTC; clone size: .; D gene: .; J gene: TRBJ2-7; V gene: TRBV1
CDR3 protein: CASSLGRVDYTF; CDR3 DNA: TGTGCCAGCAGTCTCGGGAGAGTCGACTACACCTTC; clone size: .; D gene: .; J gene: TRBJ1-2; V gene: TRBV12-3/TRBV12-4
CDR3 protein: CATSARSLDGYTF; CDR3 DNA: TGTGCCACCAGTGCCCGGAGCTTAGATGGCTACACCTTC; clone size: once; D gene: .; J gene: TRBJ1-2; V gene: TRBV24-1
CDR3 protein: CASSQDVGGVRTEAFF; CDR3 DNA: TGTGCCAGCAGCCAAGATGTAGGGGGAGTGAGGACTGAAGCTTTCTTT; clone size: .; D gene: .; J gene: TRBJ1-1; V gene: TRBV14
CDR3 protein: CASSWDSRNEKLFF; CDR3 DNA: TGCGCCAGCAGCTGGGACAGTCGTAATGAAAAACTGTTTTTT; clone size: .; D gene: TRBD1; J gene: TRBJ1-4; V gene: TRBV5-1
CDR3 protein: CAWRAGYNEQFF; CDR3 DNA: TGTGCCTGGAGAGCGGGATACAATGAGCAGTTCTTC; clone size: .; D gene: TRBD2; J gene: TRBJ2-1; V gene: TRBV30
CDR3 protein: CASRPLTGEDYGYTF; CDR3 DNA: TGTGCCAGCAGACCTCTGACAGGGGAGGACTATGGCTACACCTTC; clone size: .; D gene: TRBD1; J gene: TRBJ1-2; V gene: TRBV5-8
CDR3 protein: CASSVGTARLYEQYF; CDR3 DNA: TGTGCCAGCAGCGTAGGGACAGCTAGGCTCTACGAGCAGTACTTC; clone size: .; D gene: .; J gene: TRBJ2-7; V gene: TRBV9
CDR3 protein: CASSYSAGGTEAFF; CDR3 DNA: TGTGCCAGCAGTTACTCTGCGGGTGGGACTGAAGCTTTCTTT; clone size: .; D gene: .; J gene: TRBJ1-1; V gene: TRBV6-5
CDR3 protein: CASSVRTGSYNSPLHF; CDR3 DNA: TGTGCCAGCAGCGTAAGAACAGGGTCCTATAATTCACCCCTCCACTTT; clone size: .; D gene: .; J gene: TRBJ1-6; V gene: TRBV11-1
CDR3 protein: CASSSRGDSSYNSPLHF; CDR3 DNA: TGTGCCAGCTCATCAAGAGGAGACAGCTCCTATAATTCACCCCTCCACTTT; clone size: .; D gene: .; J gene: TRBJ1-6; V gene: TRBV18
CDR3 protein: CASSYGQTGSPLHF; CDR3 DNA: TGTGCCAGCAGCTACGGACAGACCGGTTCACCCCTCCACTTT; clone size: few; D gene: .; J gene: TRBJ1-6; V gene: TRBV11-2
CDR3 protein: CASSDNRGQRQPQHF; CDR3 DNA: TGTGCCAGCAGCGATAACAGGGGGCAACGACAGCCCCAGCATTTT; clone size: .; D gene: TRBD1; J gene: TRBJ1-5; V gene: TRBV7-3
CDR3 protein: CASSVGLAVEETQYF; CDR3 DNA: TGTGCCAGCAGCGTGGGACTAGCGGTTGAAGAGACCCAGTACTTC; clone size: .; D gene: TRBD2; J gene: TRBJ2-5; V gene: TRBV9
CDR3 protein: CASRRSSALTYNEQFF; CDR3 DNA: TGTGCCAGCAGACGATCGAGCGCATTAACCTACAATGAGCAGTTCTTC; clone size: .; D gene: .; J gene: TRBJ2-1; V gene: TRBV6-6
CDR3 protein: CASSGLNYGYTF; CDR3 DNA: TGTGCCAGTTCCGGTCTTAACTATGGCTACACCTTC; clone size: .; D gene: .; J gene: TRBJ1-2; V gene: TRBV19
CDR3 protein: CASTPTGYSYGYTF; CDR3 DNA: TGTGCCAGCACCCCGACAGGGTACTCCTATGGCTACACCTTC; clone size: .; D gene: TRBD1; J gene: TRBJ1-2; V gene: TRBV6-4